A single T cell receptor beta chain is shown here with its context. The antigen is undetermined. With 6 bases removed from V and 1 base from J, the gap between germline ends came to 16 bases. This CDR3 spans 15 amino acids. Germline V gene data show CDR1 as SGHRS and CDR2 as YFSETQ. Method: immunoSEQ multiplex PCR; TCRdb's copy keeps in-frame clones and lacks some. The sample contains about 1 million clones, approximately 72% of which appear only once. The sample comes from a study of shared clonotypes between healthy human individuals. The investigators split CD4+ cells into a CD45RA+ naive subset and a CD45RA-negative memory subset. The study, taken as a whole, reports: Naive subsets typically showed greater estimated richness than memory subsets.

The chain links TRBV5-1 to TRBJ1-1, with D possibly TRBD1 on 6 matching bases. The TCR comes from a young man in good health. The source material was memory CD4+ T cells sorted from blood. The subset was: CD45RA-negative fraction. The CDR3: CASTQGGAENTEAFF. Here the CDR3 DNA reads TGCGCCAGCACCCAAGGGGGGGCAGAGAACACTGAAGCTTTCTTT.